Sequencing of this T cell receptor beta chain was carried out in a study of T cell changes during pregnancy in multiple sclerosis. Only in-frame clones appear in the TCRdb table, and some are missing; sequencing was by immunoSEQ multiplex PCR. The table lists fewer than 100,000 clones, around nine tenths of them singletons. The sequence was collected from a female donor with multiple sclerosis, enrolled in a pregnancy study. Sequenced here: peripheral blood, sampled before pregnancy.

The CDR3 is CASSESDGRRETQYF. The CDR3 coding sequence is TGCGCCAGCAGTGAGTCGGACGGGAGGCGAGAGACCCAGTACTTC. The gene calls are TRBV10-1 and TRBJ2-5; TRBD2 aligns across 7 bases. The CDR3 has 15 residues. V trimming: 0 bases; J trimming: 4 bases; junction bases outside the gene matches: 5. CDR1 is WNHNN, CDR2 SYGVQD, per germline (reference sequence).